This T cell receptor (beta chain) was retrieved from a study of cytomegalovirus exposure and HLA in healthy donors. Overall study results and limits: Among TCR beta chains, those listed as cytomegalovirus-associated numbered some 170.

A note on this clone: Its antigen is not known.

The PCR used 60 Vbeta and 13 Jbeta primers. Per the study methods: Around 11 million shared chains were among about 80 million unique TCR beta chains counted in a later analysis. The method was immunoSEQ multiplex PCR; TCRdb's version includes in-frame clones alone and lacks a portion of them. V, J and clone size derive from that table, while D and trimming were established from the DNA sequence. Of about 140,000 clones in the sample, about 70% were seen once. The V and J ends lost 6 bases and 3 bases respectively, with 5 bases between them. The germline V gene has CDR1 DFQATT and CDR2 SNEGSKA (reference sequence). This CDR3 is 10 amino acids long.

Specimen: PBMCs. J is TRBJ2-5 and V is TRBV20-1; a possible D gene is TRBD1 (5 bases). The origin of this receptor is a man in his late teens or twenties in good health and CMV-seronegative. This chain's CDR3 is CSAQEETQYF. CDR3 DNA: TGCAGTGCACAGGAAGAGACCCAGTACTTC.